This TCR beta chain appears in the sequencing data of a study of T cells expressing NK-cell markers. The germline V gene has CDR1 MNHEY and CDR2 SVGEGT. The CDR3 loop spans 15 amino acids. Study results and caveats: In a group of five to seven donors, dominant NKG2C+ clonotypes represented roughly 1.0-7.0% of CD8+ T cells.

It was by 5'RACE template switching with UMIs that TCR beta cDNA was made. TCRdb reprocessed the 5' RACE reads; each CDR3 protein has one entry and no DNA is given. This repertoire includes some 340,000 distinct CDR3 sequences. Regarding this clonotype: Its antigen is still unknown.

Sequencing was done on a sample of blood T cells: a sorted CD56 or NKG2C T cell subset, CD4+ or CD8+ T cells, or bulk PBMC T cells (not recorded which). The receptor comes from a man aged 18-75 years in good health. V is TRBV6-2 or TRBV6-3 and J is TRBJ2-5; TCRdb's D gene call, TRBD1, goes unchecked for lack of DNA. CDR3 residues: CASSTRASRPETQYF.